The 10 T cell receptor beta chains below come from one sample, sequenced in a study of response to subunit inactivated influenza vaccine. TCRdb re-analysed the RT-PCR reads in MiXCR, keeping a single row per CDR3 protein. The sample holds a few hundred thousand distinct CDR3 sequences; more than 7% are singletons and the top ten take roughly 13%. Specimen: PBMCs from blood, collected around 25 months after vaccination. The source is a man between 50 and 75 years old who received an inactivated influenza vaccine.

This clonotype occurred a few times. The chain uses TRBV6-1 and TRBJ2-5; 11 nucleotides align to TRBD2. Germline-derived CDR1 and CDR2 are MNHNS and SASEGT. V lost 5 bases to trimming and J lost 3 bases; unmatched junction nucleotides: 5. There are 15 residues in the CDR3. The CDR3 DNA is TGTGCCAGCAGTCTGACTAGCGGGGTCAAAGAGACCCAGTACTTC. Translated: CASSLTSGVKETQYF.

This clonotype has a count of ten or more. The rearrangement uses TRBV10-1 and TRBJ2-1, with D possibly matching TRBD1 (6 bases). There are 14 residues in the CDR3. Germline CDR1 reads WNHNN; CDR2 reads SYGVQD (reference sequence). V was shortened by 3 bases and J by 6 bases, with 12 bases between the two germline ends. In DNA form, the CDR3 reads TGCGCCAGCAGTGACCGGACAGCACCCAATGAGCAGTTCTTC. This sequence encodes CASSDRTAPNEQFF.

This clonotype was observed at least ten times. The gene calls are TRBV4-3 and TRBJ1-1; no clear D. The CDR3 is 15 amino acids. The germline V gene has CDR1 LGHNA and CDR2 YSLEER. Trimming stripped 0 bases from V and 0 bases from J, with 8 bases between. The CDR3 DNA follows: TGCGCCAGCAGCCAAGACGCCAGGTTGAACACTGAAGCTTTCTTT. Protein: CASSQDARLNTEAFF.

This clonotype was seen more than once but under ten times. The genes are TRBV6-1 and TRBJ2-1; 9 bases are shared with TRBD1. The germline CDR1 and CDR2 sequences are MNHNS and SASEGT. With V trimmed by 5 bases and J by 6 bases, 14 bases remained unmatched. CDR3 length: 17 residues. DNA of the CDR3: TGTGCCAGCAGTCTTATTTCCGGGACAGGGTTTGTCAATGAGCAGTTCTTC. Translating it yields CASSLISGTGFVNEQFF.

This clonotype was seen a handful of times. V usage is TRBV20-1 and J usage is TRBJ2-3; 9 nucleotides line up with TRBD1. This CDR3 region has 15 residues. From germline, CDR1 is DFQATT and CDR2 SNEGSKA (reference sequence). The J segment lost 1 base and the V segment lost 3 bases, leaving 5 bases of the junction unmatched. The CDR3 DNA reads as TGCAGTGCTAGGGGGGGACAGGGAGGCACAGATACGCAGTATTTT. Its protein is CSARGGQGGTDTQYF.

The chain recombines TRBV4-2 with TRBJ2-1; D not certain. Deletions cut 0 bases from V and 0 bases from J, with 9 bases between. The CDR3 spans 16 residues. Germline V gene sequence: CDR1 LGHNA, CDR2 YNFKEQ. Here the CDR3 DNA reads TGTGCCAGCAGCCAAGATACGGGTGGCTCCTACAATGAGCAGTTCTTC. It encodes CASSQDTGGSYNEQFF.

This clonotype appeared many times. The CDR3 nucleotides are TGTGCCAGTAGTATCTCCCAGACCTCCTACAATGAGCAGTTCTTC. Its protein is CASSISQTSYNEQFF. The chain employs TRBV19 and TRBJ2-1; no definite D call. V was shortened by 3 bases and J by 0 bases, with 9 bases between the two germline ends. CDR3 length equals 15 residues. Germline CDR1 reads LNHDA; CDR2 reads SQIVND (reference sequence).

There are many counts of this clonotype. V usage is TRBV5-6 and J usage is TRBJ2-3; tentative D call: TRBD1 (6 bases). This CDR3 is 15 amino acids long. Germline V gene sequence: CDR1 SGHDT, CDR2 YYEEEE. The V and J ends lost 5 bases and 2 bases respectively, with 15 bases between them. In nucleotides, the CDR3 is TGTGCCAGCAGTTTTGGGGGCGTAAACACAGATACGCAGTATTTT. Its protein product is CASSFGGVNTDTQYF.

This clonotype showed up just a few times. This chain uses TRBV10-2 with TRBJ2-4; 7 positions match TRBD1. There are 12 residues in the CDR3. Germline values: CDR1 WSHSY, CDR2 SAAADI. The J segment lost 6 bases and the V segment lost 6 bases, leaving 2 bases of the junction unmatched. This chain's CDR3 is CASRGDRNIQYF. CDR3 sequence (DNA): TGCGCCAGCAGGGGGGACAGAAACATTCAGTACTTC.

This clonotype was seen ten or more times. This chain joins TRBV20-1 and TRBJ2-3; TRBD2 aligns across 13 bases. The germline V gene encodes CDR1 DFQATT and CDR2 SNEGSKA (reference sequence). V gave up 7 bases and J gave up 0 bases; unmatched junction bases: 7. The CDR3 is 16 amino acids. CDR3: CSGGGLAGTSTDTQYF. CDR3 sequence (DNA): TGCAGTGGAGGGGGACTAGCGGGAACTAGCACAGATACGCAGTATTTT.